This T cell receptor beta chain was identified in a study of blood T cell repertoires in COVID-19. Participants were placed into cohorts based on the clinical history they reported. In the original processing: The assay estimated nucleated cells by amplifying reference gene primers. Assay: immunoSEQ multiplex PCR; the TCRdb copy retains only in-frame clones and omits some. That table gives V, J and clone size, and the DNA gave D and trimming. The data show some 400,000 clones, just over 90% seen once. Germline values: CDR1 LGHDT, CDR2 YNNKEL (reference sequence). The CDR3 consists of 20 residues. J lost 0 bases, V lost 0 bases, and 11 bases had no gene match. This clone has just one count.

The sample consisted of PBMCs or T cells enriched from blood (not recorded which). The clonotype comes from a woman in her forties who had been exposed to COVID-19. The chain employs TRBV3-1 (or the pseudogene TRBV3-2) and TRBJ1-6, with 7 positions matching TRBD1. CDR3: CASSQDRLLRDSSYNSPLHF. The CDR3 bases are TGTGCCAGCAGCCAAGATAGATTACTCAGGGACAGCTCCTATAATTCACCCCTCCACTTT.